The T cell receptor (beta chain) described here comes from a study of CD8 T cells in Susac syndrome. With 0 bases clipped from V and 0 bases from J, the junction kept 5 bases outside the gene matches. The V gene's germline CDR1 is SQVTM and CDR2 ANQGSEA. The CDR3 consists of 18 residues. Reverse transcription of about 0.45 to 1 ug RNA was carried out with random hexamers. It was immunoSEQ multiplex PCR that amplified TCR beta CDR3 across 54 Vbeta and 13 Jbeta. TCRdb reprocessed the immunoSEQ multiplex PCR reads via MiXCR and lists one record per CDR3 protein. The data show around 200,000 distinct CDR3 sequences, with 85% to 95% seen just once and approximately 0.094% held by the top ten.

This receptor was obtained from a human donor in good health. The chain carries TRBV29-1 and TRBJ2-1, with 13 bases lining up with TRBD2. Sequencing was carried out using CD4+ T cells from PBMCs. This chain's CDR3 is CSVEDSRTSGSSYNEQFF. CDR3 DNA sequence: TGCAGCGTTGAAGACTCCCGGACTAGCGGGAGCTCCTACAATGAGCAGTTCTTC.